This TCR beta chain comes out of a study of T cells in Graves' hyperthyroidism and ophthalmopathy. Looking at the study overall: Peripheral blood was collected at initial diagnosis, before any treatment.

Germline V gives CDR1 MNHNS, CDR2 SASEGT. The CDR3 is 13 residues long. The V gene lost 1 base and the J gene lost 10 bases, with 13 bases spanning the gap. Diagnosing involved the use of clinical symptoms, serum thyroxine and TRAb, thyroid ultrasound and orbital computed tomography. Findings of the study overall: Stable hyperthyroidism was told apart from ophthalmopathy by a model built on 13 V-J features. Ophthalmopathy onset followed model prediction by a median around 6.6 months.

From RNA transcripts, TCR beta CDR3 regions were amplified. The TCR CDR3 was amplified in a first-round RT-PCR using the HTBI primer set. TCRdb re-derived calls from the multiplex PCR reads in MiXCR, one entry per CDR3 protein. The sample shows 240,000 or so distinct CDR3 sequences, over 15% of them seen only once. Many counts were recorded for this clonotype. Antigen unknown. This clonotype originated in a woman in her late teens or twenties with Graves' ophthalmopathy. The sample consisted of blood. This rearrangement joins TRBV6-1 to TRBJ1-1, with D tentatively TRBD1 (6 bases). DNA for the CDR3: TGTGCCAGCAGTGAAGGATGGGGGCGCAGAGCTTTCTTT. Protein product: CASSEGWGRRAFF.